The rows below give T cell receptor beta chains drawn from one sample of a study of CD8+ T cells in alopecia areata. Only in-frame clones appear in the TCRdb table, and some are missing; sequencing was by immunoSEQ multiplex PCR. The repertoire includes 90,000 to 150,000 clones, 53% of them detected once, and approximately 0.5% sits in the top ten. Sequencing was performed on CD4+ T cells sorted from blood, taken at week 4, from a patient treated with tofacitinib. The receptor source for this set is a human donor with alopecia areata. CDR3s include the opening cysteine and the closing phenylalanine or tryptophan. The order of the fields is V gene, clone size, J gene, CDR3 protein. Where a row states a size, it is once, few, many or the class of an expanded clone; other rows omit it.

v_call: TRBV7-2
clone_size: -
j_call: TRBJ2-1
cdr3_aa: CASSLAGLGYNEQFF

v_call: TRBV6-5
clone_size: -
j_call: TRBJ2-5
cdr3_aa: CASSYSRETQYF

v_call: TRBV27
clone_size: -
j_call: TRBJ2-2
cdr3_aa: CASSFRTLNTGELFF

v_call: TRBV9
clone_size: -
j_call: TRBJ2-2
cdr3_aa: CASSVDRANTGELFF

v_call: TRBV4-2
clone_size: -
j_call: TRBJ1-2
cdr3_aa: CASKTGTLSYTF

v_call: TRBV29-1
clone_size: -
j_call: TRBJ2-7
cdr3_aa: CSVWAGTSPGEQYF

v_call: TRBV29-1
clone_size: -
j_call: TRBJ1-2
cdr3_aa: CSLDGNYGYTF

v_call: TRBV4-1
clone_size: -
j_call: TRBJ2-1
cdr3_aa: CASSQEWGEQFF

v_call: TRBV2
clone_size: -
j_call: TRBJ2-7
cdr3_aa: CASSEGQGLGYEQYF

v_call: TRBV29-1
clone_size: -
j_call: TRBJ1-1
cdr3_aa: CSVVDRENTEAFF

v_call: TRBV9
clone_size: -
j_call: TRBJ2-3
cdr3_aa: CASSTSGGRTDTQYF

v_call: TRBV18
clone_size: -
j_call: TRBJ2-1
cdr3_aa: CASSRGQREHLSSYNEQFF

v_call: TRBV30
clone_size: few
j_call: TRBJ2-7
cdr3_aa: CAWNQAGEGEQYF

v_call: TRBV30
clone_size: -
j_call: TRBJ1-1
cdr3_aa: CAWRKDTVNTEAFF

v_call: TRBV10-3
clone_size: -
j_call: TRBJ2-7
cdr3_aa: CAISEERGSSYEQYF

v_call: TRBV19
clone_size: -
j_call: TRBJ1-5
cdr3_aa: CASSMPDRALYSNQPQHF

v_call: TRBV28
clone_size: few
j_call: TRBJ2-1
cdr3_aa: CASSRDRGKSYNEQFF

v_call: TRBV30
clone_size: -
j_call: TRBJ2-1
cdr3_aa: CACTGTSYNEQFF

v_call: TRBV18
clone_size: -
j_call: TRBJ1-1
cdr3_aa: CASSPTGTLGTEAFF

v_call: TRBV30
clone_size: -
j_call: TRBJ2-7
cdr3_aa: CAWSSQGPGEQYF

v_call: TRBV9
clone_size: -
j_call: TRBJ2-7
cdr3_aa: CASSAHAGTASYEQYF

v_call: TRBV29-1
clone_size: -
j_call: TRBJ2-5
cdr3_aa: CSVASVLVETQYF

v_call: TRBV5-1
clone_size: -
j_call: TRBJ2-7
cdr3_aa: CASSTSHEQYF

v_call: TRBV5-1
clone_size: -
j_call: TRBJ2-1
cdr3_aa: CASSYLYNEQFF

v_call: TRBV30
clone_size: -
j_call: TRBJ2-1
cdr3_aa: CAWKGDSGIPEQFF

v_call: TRBV19
clone_size: -
j_call: TRBJ2-7
cdr3_aa: CASSRIMTANSYEQYF

v_call: TRBV29-1
clone_size: -
j_call: TRBJ1-2
cdr3_aa: CSGGDRGDYGYTF

v_call: TRBV29-1
clone_size: -
j_call: TRBJ1-5
cdr3_aa: CSVGNNNQPQHF

v_call: TRBV5-1
clone_size: -
j_call: TRBJ2-7
cdr3_aa: CASSPRDKGEQYF

v_call: TRBV25-1
clone_size: -
j_call: TRBJ2-3
cdr3_aa: CASSEFSGGVDTQYF

v_call: TRBV9
clone_size: -
j_call: TRBJ2-7
cdr3_aa: CASSPGTSGSREQYF

v_call: TRBV30
clone_size: -
j_call: TRBJ2-1
cdr3_aa: CALSVWQGSEQFF

v_call: TRBV7-9
clone_size: -
j_call: TRBJ1-5
cdr3_aa: CASSSDVNQPQHF

v_call: TRBV10-3
clone_size: -
j_call: TRBJ2-5
cdr3_aa: CAISEDLWQETQYF

v_call: TRBV29-1
clone_size: -
j_call: TRBJ1-4
cdr3_aa: CSVAVGAQSNNEKLFF

v_call: TRBV4-1
clone_size: -
j_call: TRBJ1-4
cdr3_aa: CASTSHPIRTTNEKLFF

v_call: TRBV7-9
clone_size: -
j_call: TRBJ2-3
cdr3_aa: CASSVSGQSLDTQYF

v_call: TRBV6-6
clone_size: -
j_call: TRBJ1-1
cdr3_aa: CASSRTGDTEAFF

v_call: TRBV30
clone_size: -
j_call: TRBJ1-3
cdr3_aa: CAWRTGRSGNTIYF

v_call: TRBV2
clone_size: -
j_call: TRBJ1-1
cdr3_aa: CASRGVVFMNTEAFF

v_call: TRBV7-9
clone_size: -
j_call: TRBJ1-1
cdr3_aa: CASSLGRQTTNTEAFF

v_call: TRBV7-2
clone_size: few
j_call: TRBJ2-7
cdr3_aa: CASSSDRGSSYEQYF

v_call: TRBV5-1
clone_size: -
j_call: TRBJ1-6
cdr3_aa: CASSRDSSFSYNSPLHF

v_call: TRBV25-1
clone_size: -
j_call: TRBJ1-6
cdr3_aa: CASGPQGDSPLHF

v_call: TRBV12-5
clone_size: few
j_call: TRBJ2-2
cdr3_aa: CASGSRRDRVTTGELFF

v_call: TRBV7-8
clone_size: few
j_call: TRBJ2-2
cdr3_aa: CASSYLDQYTGELFF

v_call: TRBV6-5
clone_size: -
j_call: TRBJ2-1
cdr3_aa: CASRAGGSYNEQFF

v_call: TRBV30
clone_size: -
j_call: TRBJ2-6
cdr3_aa: CAWSVFGANVLTF

v_call: TRBV11-2
clone_size: -
j_call: TRBJ1-1
cdr3_aa: CASRPVMNTEAFF

v_call: TRBV30
clone_size: -
j_call: TRBJ2-1
cdr3_aa: CAWIQGLAGGPEEQFF

v_call: TRBV30
clone_size: -
j_call: TRBJ2-5
cdr3_aa: CAWSRGGGGAWETQYF

v_call: TRBV11-2
clone_size: -
j_call: TRBJ1-2
cdr3_aa: CASSLQGRGYTF

v_call: TRBV6-6
clone_size: few
j_call: TRBJ2-7
cdr3_aa: CASSYEEEDEQYF